This T cell receptor (beta chain) was obtained from a study of cytomegalovirus exposure and HLA in healthy donors. Generated by immunoSEQ multiplex PCR, the TCRdb table keeps only in-frame clones and is missing some. In the table there are about 330,000 clones, approximately 86% of which are singletons. The germline CDR1 and CDR2 sequences are SGHRS and YFSETQ. The CDR3 consists of 15 residues. Losses at the gene ends were 4 bases for V and 7 bases for J; bases not matched to a gene: 10. Sequencing was performed on PBMCs. The source is a young woman in good health and CMV-seropositive. The rearrangement uses TRBV5-1 and TRBJ2-2; 7 nucleotides align to TRBD1. In DNA, the CDR3 is TGCGCCAGCAGCCTCCGACAGGGAACGGGCGGGGAGCTGTTTTTT. Its translation: CASSLRQGTGGELFF.